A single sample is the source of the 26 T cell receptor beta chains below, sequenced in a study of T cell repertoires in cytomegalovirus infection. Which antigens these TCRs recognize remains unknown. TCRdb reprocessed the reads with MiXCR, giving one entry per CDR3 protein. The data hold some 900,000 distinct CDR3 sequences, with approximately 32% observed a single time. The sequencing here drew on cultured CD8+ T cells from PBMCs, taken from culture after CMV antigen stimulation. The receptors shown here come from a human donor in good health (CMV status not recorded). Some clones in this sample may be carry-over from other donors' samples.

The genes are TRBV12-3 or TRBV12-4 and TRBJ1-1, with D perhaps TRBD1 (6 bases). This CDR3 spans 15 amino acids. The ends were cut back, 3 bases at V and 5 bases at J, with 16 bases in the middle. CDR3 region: CASSLVRGPRTEAFF. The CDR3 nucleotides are TGTGCCAGCAGTTTGGTCCGGGGGCCGAGGACTGAAGCTTTCTTT.

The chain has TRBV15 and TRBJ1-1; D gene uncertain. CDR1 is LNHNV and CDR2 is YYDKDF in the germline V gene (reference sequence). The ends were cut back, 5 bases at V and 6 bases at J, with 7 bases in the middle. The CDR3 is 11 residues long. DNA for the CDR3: TGTGCCACCAGCGCCCGTTCTGAAGCTTTCTTT. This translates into CATSARSEAFF. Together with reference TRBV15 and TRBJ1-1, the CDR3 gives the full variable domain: DAMVIQNPRYQVTQFGKPVTLSCSQTLNHNVMYWYQQKSSQAPKLLFHYYDKDFNNEADTPDNFQSRRPNTSFCFLDIRSPGLGDTAMYLCATSARSEAFFGQGTRLTVV.

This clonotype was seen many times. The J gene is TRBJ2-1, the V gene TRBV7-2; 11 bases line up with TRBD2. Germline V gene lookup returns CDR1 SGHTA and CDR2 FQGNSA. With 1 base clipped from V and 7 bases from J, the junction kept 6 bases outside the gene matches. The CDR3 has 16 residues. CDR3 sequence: CASSLETSGEINEQFF. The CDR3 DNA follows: TGTGCCAGCAGCTTAGAGACTAGCGGGGAGATTAATGAGCAGTTCTTC.

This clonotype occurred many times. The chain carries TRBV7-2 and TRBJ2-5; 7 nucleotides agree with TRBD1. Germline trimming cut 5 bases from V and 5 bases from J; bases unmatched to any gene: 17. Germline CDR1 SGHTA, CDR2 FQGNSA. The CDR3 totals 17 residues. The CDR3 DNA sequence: TGTGCCAGCAGCCTCTCCGGGGACAGATTTGGGGTGGAGACCCAGTACTTC. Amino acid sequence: CASSLSGDRFGVETQYF.

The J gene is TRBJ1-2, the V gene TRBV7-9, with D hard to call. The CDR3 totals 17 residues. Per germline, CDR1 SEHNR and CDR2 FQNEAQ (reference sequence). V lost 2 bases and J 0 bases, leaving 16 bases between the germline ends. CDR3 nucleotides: TGTGCCAGCAGCTTACCCCGGCAAGAGGTCTCTAACTATGGCTACACCTTC. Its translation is CASSLPRQEVSNYGYTF.

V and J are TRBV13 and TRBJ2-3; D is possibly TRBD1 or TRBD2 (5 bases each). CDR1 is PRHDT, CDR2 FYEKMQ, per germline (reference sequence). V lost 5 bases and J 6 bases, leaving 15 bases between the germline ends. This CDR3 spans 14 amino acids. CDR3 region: CASSPGPGSDTQYF. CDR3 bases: TGTGCCAGCAGCCCGGGGCCGGGTTCGGATACGCAGTATTTT.

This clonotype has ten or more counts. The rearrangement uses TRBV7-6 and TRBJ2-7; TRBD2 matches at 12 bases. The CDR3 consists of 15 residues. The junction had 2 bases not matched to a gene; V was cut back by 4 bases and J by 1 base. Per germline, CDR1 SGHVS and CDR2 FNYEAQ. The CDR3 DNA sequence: TGTGCCAGCAGCTATGGACTAGCGGGGTCCTACGAGCAGTACTTC. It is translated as CASSYGLAGSYEQYF.

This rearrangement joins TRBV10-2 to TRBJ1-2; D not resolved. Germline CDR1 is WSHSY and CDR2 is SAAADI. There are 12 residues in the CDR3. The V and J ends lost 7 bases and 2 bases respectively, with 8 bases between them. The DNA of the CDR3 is TGCGCCAGCACGGCAGACAACTATGGCTACACCTTC. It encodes CASTADNYGYTF.

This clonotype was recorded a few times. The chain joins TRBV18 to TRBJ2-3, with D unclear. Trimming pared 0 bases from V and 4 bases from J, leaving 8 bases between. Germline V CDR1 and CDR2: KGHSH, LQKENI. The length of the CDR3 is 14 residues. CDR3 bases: TGTGCCAGCTCACCACCACCTGAGCCAGATACGCAGTATTTT. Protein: CASSPPPEPDTQYF. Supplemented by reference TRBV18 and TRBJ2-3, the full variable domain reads NAGVMQNPRHLVRRRGQEARLRCSPMKGHSHVYWYRQLPEEGLKFMVYLQKENIIDESGMPKERFSAEFPKEGPSILRIQQVVRGDSAAYFCASSPPPEPDTQYFGPGTRLTVL.

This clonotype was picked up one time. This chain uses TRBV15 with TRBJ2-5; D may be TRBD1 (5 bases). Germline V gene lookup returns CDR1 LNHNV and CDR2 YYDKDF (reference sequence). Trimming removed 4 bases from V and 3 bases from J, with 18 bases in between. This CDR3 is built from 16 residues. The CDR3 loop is CATSITLDSKEETQYF. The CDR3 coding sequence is TGTGCCACCAGCATAACCCTTGACAGCAAAGAAGAGACCCAGTACTTC.

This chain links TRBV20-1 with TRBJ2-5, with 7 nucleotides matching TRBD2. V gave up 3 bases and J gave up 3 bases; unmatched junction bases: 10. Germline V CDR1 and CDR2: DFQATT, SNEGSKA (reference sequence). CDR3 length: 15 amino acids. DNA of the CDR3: TGCAGTGCTAGTAAATTACCCGGGACTAAAGAGACCCAGTACTTC. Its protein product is CSASKLPGTKETQYF.

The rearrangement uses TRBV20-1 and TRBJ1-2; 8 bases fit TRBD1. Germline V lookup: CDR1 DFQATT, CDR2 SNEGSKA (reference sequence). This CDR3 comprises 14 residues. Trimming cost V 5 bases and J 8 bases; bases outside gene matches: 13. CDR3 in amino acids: CSALDREIFYGYTF. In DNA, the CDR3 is TGCAGTGCTTTGGACAGGGAGATTTTCTACGGCTACACCTTC.

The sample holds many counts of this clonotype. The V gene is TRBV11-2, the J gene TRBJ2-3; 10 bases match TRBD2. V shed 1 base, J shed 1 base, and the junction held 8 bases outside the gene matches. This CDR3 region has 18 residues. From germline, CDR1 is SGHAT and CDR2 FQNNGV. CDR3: CASSLALLAGGRTDTQYF. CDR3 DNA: TGTGCCAGCAGCTTAGCCTTATTAGCGGGGGGTCGCACAGATACGCAGTATTTT.

DNA for the CDR3: TGTGCCAGCAGCACCTTGACAGGATACGAGCAGTACGTC. Its translation: CASSTLTGYEQYV. The V gene is TRBV5-6, the J gene TRBJ2-7; D may be TRBD1 (6 bases). Germline V gives CDR1 SGHDT, CDR2 YYEEEE. The germline V and J ends were trimmed by 4 bases and 4 bases, with 12 bases remaining between them. The CDR3 spans 13 residues.

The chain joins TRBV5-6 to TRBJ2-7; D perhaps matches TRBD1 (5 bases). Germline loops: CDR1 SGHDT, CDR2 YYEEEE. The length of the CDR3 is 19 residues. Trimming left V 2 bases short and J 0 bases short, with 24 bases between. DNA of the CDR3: TGTGCCAGCAGCTTAGGGGCCGGCTATCCTTTTCGAAGCTCCTACGAGCAGTACTTC. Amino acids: CASSLGAGYPFRSSYEQYF.

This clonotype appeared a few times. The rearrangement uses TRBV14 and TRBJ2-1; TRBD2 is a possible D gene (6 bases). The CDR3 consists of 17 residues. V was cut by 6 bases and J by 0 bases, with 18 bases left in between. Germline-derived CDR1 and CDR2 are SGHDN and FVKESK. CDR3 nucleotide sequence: TGTGCCAGCAGTCCCGGACTACCTTCGAGCTCCTACAATGAGCAGTTCTTC. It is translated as CASSPGLPSSSYNEQFF. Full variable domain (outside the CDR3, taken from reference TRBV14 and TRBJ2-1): EAGVTQFPSHSVIEKGQTVTLRCDPISGHDNLYWYRRVMGKEIKFLLHFVKESKQDESGMPNNRFLAERTGGTYSTLKVQPAELEDSGVYFCASSPGLPSSSYNEQFFGPGTRLTVL.

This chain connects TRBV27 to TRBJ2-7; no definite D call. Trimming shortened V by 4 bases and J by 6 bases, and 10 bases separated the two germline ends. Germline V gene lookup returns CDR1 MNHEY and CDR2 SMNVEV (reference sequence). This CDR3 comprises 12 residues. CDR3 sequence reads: CASSSPPGEQYV. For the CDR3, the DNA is TGTGCCAGCAGTTCCCCCCCCGGCGAGCAGTACGTC.

The CDR3, as DNA: TGCAGCGTTGAAGATTTGGGGACCACAGATACGCAGTATTTT. Translation: CSVEDLGTTDTQYF. V usage is TRBV29-1 and J usage is TRBJ2-3; D may match TRBD1 or TRBD2 (5 bases each). This CDR3 has 14 residues. Germline CDR1 is SQVTM and CDR2 is ANQGSEA. Trimming left V 0 bases short and J 2 bases short, with 9 bases between.

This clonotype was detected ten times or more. CDR3 amino acids: CASSSGGNSPLHF. In DNA form, the CDR3 reads TGTGCCAGCAGCTCAGGGGGAAATTCACCCCTCCACTTT. The chain has TRBV7-9 and TRBJ1-6; 7 bases fit TRBD1. CDR3 length: 13 amino acids. V shed 4 bases, J shed 7 bases, and the junction held 1 base outside the gene matches. In germline, CDR1 is SEHNR, CDR2 FQNEAQ (reference sequence). Looking up the rest from reference TRBV7-9 and TRBJ1-6 gives the full variable domain: DTGVSQNPRHKITKRGQNVTFRCDPISEHNRLYWYRQTLGQGPEFLTYFQNEAQLEKSRLLSDRFSAERPKGSFSTLEIQRTEQGDSAMYLCASSSGGNSPLHFGNGTRLTVT.

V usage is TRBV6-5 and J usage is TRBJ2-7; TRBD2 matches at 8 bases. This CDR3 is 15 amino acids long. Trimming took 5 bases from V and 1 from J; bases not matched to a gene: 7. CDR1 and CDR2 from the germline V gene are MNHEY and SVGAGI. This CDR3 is CASSPGLAPSYEQYV. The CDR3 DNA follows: TGTGCCAGCAGTCCTGGACTAGCCCCTTCCTACGAGCAGTACGTC.

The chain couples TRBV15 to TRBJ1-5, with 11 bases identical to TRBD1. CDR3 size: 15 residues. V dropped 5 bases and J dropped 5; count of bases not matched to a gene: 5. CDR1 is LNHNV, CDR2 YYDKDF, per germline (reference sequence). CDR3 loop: CATSEDRGLDQPQHF. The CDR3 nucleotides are TGTGCCACCAGCGAGGACAGGGGGCTAGATCAGCCCCAGCATTTT.

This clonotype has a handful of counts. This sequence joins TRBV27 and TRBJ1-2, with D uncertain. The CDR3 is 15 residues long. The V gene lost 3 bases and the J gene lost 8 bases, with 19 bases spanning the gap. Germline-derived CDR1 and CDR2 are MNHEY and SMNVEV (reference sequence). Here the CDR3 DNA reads TGTGCCAGCAGTTTTAGCCGAAGTGTACCGTACGGCTACACCTTC. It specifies CASSFSRSVPYGYTF.

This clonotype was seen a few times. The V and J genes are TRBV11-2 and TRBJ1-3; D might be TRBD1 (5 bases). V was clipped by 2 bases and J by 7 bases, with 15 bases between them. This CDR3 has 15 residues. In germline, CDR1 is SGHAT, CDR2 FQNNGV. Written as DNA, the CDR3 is TGTGCCAGCAGCTTAAAGGCAGGGTTTACGAACACCATATATTTT. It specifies CASSLKAGFTNTIYF.

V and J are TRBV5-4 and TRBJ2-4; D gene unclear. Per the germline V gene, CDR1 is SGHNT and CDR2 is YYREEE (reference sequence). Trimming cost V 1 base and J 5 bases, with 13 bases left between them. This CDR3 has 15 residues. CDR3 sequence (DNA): TGTGCCAGCAGCTTGCAAGAGAGGTGGGAAAACATTCAGTACTTC. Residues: CASSLQERWENIQYF.

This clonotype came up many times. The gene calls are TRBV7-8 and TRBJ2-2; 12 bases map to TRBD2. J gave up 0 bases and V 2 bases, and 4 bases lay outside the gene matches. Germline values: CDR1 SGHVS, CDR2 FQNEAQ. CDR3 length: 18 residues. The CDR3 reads CASSLSLAGGPNTGELFF. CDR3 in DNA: TGTGCCAGCAGCTTAAGTCTAGCGGGGGGGCCGAACACCGGGGAGCTGTTTTTT.

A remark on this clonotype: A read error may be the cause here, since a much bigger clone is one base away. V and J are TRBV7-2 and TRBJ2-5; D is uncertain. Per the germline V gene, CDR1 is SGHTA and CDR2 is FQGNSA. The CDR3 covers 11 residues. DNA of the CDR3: TGTGTCAGCAGCCCAAGAGAGACCCAGTACTTC. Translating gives CVSSPRETQYF.